This T cell receptor (beta chain) was recorded in a study of T cell responses to AZD1222 COVID-19 vaccine. Study-level findings and limits: Seropositive status at baseline applied to only 5 or 6 AZD1222 recipients. Repertoires in all cases were sampled only once the peak T cell response had passed. Females outnumbered males among donors, who were mostly white British; clonal diversity was possibly underestimated.

For this clone: No antigen is known for it.

Here immunoSEQ multiplex PCR was the method, and the copy in TCRdb shows in-frame clones only, minus some. The table lists around 180,000 clones, 90% to 95% of them singletons. Germline V lookup: CDR1 LNHDA, CDR2 SQIVND (reference sequence). V was pared by 3 bases and J by 7 bases, with 28 bases between. The CDR3 sequence is 19 residues long. The sample was peripheral blood, taken on day 0 of AZD1222 vaccination. J is TRBJ2-1 and V is TRBV19; D is possibly TRBD2 (5 bases). The receptor comes from an adult in good health. The CDR3 nucleotides read TGTGCCAGTAGTATGGGGTCCGAGGGCCCCGCTTGGGCCAAGAATGAGCAGTTCTTC. Encoded protein: CASSMGSEGPAWAKNEQFF. The complete variable domain, with remaining parts taken from reference TRBV19 and TRBJ2-1, reads DGGITQSPKYLFRKEGQNVTLSCEQNLNHDAMYWYRQDPGQGLRLIYYSQIVNDFQKGDIAEGYSVSREKKESFPLTVTSAQKNPTAFYLCASSMGSEGPAWAKNEQFFGPGTRLTVL.